One T cell receptor (beta chain) is described in this entry. As for treatment: around 19 received Ad26.COV2.S at low or high dose, single or two shots; 5 received placebo; per-sample allocation not given. The investigators took samples on day 63 after the first vaccine or placebo injection. Recruitment in Boston yielded a donor of adult age, 18-55 years. These data are taken from a study of Ad26.COV2.S vaccination and SARS-CoV-2 variants. Study as a whole: Participants got Ad26.COV2.S intramuscularly, once or twice 56 days apart.

Here immunoSEQ multiplex PCR was the method, and the copy in TCRdb shows in-frame clones only, minus some. The data contain 350,000 to 400,000 clones, 75% to 90% of them singletons. Germline V CDR1 and CDR2: SQVTM, ANQGSEA. Trimming removed 6 bases from V and 6 bases from J; junction bases left unmatched: 3. The CDR3 totals 13 residues. The rearrangement joins TRBV29-1 to TRBJ1-6; 9 nucleotides match TRBD1. This specimen consisted of peripheral blood, obtained in a trial of Ad26.COV2.S vaccine versus placebo. This receptor was identified in a person between 18 and 65 years old who received the Ad26.COV2.S COVID-19 vaccine or a placebo. The CDR3 here is CSVRGQGNSPLHF. DNA of the CDR3: TGCAGCGTGCGGGGACAGGGTAATTCACCCCTCCACTTT.